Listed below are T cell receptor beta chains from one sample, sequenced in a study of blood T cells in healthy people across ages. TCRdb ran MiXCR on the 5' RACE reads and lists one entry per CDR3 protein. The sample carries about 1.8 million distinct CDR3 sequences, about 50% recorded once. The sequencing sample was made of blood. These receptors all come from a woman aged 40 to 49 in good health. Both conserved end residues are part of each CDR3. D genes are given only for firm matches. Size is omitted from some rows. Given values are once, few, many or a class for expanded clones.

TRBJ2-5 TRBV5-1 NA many CASSSGPQETQYF TGTGCCAGCAGCTCGGGACCGCAAGAGACCCAGTACTTC
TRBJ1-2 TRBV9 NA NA CASSAEQGGGYTF TGTGCCAGCAGCGCCGAACAGGGTGGAGGCTACACCTTC
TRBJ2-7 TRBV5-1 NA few CASSPGSVSYEQYF TGCGCCAGCAGCCCCGGGTCTGTATCCTACGAGCAGTACTTC
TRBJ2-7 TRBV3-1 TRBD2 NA CASSHSGLAAHEQYF TGTGCCAGCAGCCATTCAGGACTAGCTGCCCACGAGCAGTACTTC
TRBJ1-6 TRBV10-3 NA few CAISQIKGNNSPLHF TGTGCCATCAGCCAAATTAAGGGGAATAATTCACCCCTCCACTTT
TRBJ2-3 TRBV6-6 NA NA CASSYYDSPDTQYF TGTGCCAGCAGTTACTATGATAGCCCAGATACGCAGTATTTT
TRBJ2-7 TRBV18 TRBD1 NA CASSPQGGLNNEQYF TGTGCCAGCTCACCCCAAGGGGGCCTTAACAATGAGCAGTACTTC
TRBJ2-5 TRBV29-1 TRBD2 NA CSVRGDRRASGGQETQCF TGCAGCGTCCGAGGGGACCGGAGAGCTAGCGGGGGCCAAGAGACCCAGTGCTTC
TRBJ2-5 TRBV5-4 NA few CASSSRGFLEETQYF TGTGCCAGCAGCAGCCGGGGGTTTTTAGAAGAGACCCAGTACTTC
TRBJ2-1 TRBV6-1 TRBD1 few CASRGTGELAEQFF TGTGCCAGCAGGGGGACAGGGGAGCTCGCTGAGCAGTTCTTC